Following are 29 T cell receptor beta chains from one sample sequenced in a study of shared clonotypes between healthy human individuals. Clones were read by immunoSEQ multiplex PCR, and TCRdb kept only the in-frame ones, dropping some. The data contain some 2.1 million clones, about 93% of them singletons. Naive CD8 cells, CD45RO-negative and positively selected for CCR7, excluded terminally differentiated effector memory CD45RA+ cells. Material: naive CD8+ T cells from PBMCs. These receptors were obtained from a man aged 18 to 29 in good health. Some clones in this sample may be carry-over from other donors' samples.

The CDR3 DNA reads TGTGCCAGCAGCCAAGATAGTGTCCCTCACGAGCAGTACTTC. Amino acids: CASSQDSVPHEQYF. The rearrangement links TRBV14 to TRBJ2-7; D unresolved. Trimming shortened V by 0 bases and J by 5 bases, and 11 bases separated the two germline ends. The CDR3 length is 14 residues. The germline CDR1 and CDR2 sequences are SGHDN and FVKESK.

The chain has TRBV11-2 and TRBJ1-1, with TRBD1 as a possible D gene (6 bases). The V gene lost 3 bases and the J gene lost 4 bases, with 15 bases spanning the gap. Looked up from germline, CDR1 is SGHAT and CDR2 is FQNNGV. The CDR3 is 15 amino acids. The CDR3 loop is CASSFTVGGGTEAFF. The CDR3 bases are TGTGCCAGCAGCTTCACAGTGGGAGGGGGCACTGAAGCTTTCTTT.

In this sample, this clone turned up once. The V and J genes are TRBV6-1 and TRBJ1-4, with D tentatively TRBD1 (5 bases). Per the germline V gene, CDR1 is MNHNS and CDR2 is SASEGT. Trimming shortened V by 4 bases and J by 2 bases, and 11 bases separated the two germline ends. The CDR3 runs 15 residues. CDR3 coding DNA: TGTGCCAGCAGTGCGGGGGTGTTTACTAATGAAAAACTGTTTTTT. It translates to CASSAGVFTNEKLFF.

This chain's CDR3 is CASSLAGQLISYEQYF. The CDR3 DNA reads TGTGCCAGCAGCTTGGCAGGACAACTGATCTCCTACGAGCAGTACTTC. J is TRBJ2-7 and V is TRBV11-2; D may be TRBD1 (5 bases). CDR1 and CDR2 (germline): SGHAT, FQNNGV. The CDR3 consists of 16 residues. Trimming removed 3 bases at V and 0 bases at J, with 15 bases between.

This clone has only one observation. The chain recombines TRBV28 with TRBJ2-7; 9 nucleotides match TRBD1. CDR1 is MDHEN and CDR2 is SYDVKM in the germline V gene. The ends lost 6 bases at V and 3 bases at J; junction bases unmatched: 6. The CDR3 totals 14 residues. CDR3 DNA sequence: TGTGCCAGCAGGGAGAGGGGACAGGGCTACGAGCAGTACTTC. Its translation: CASRERGQGYEQYF.

This chain uses TRBV2 with TRBJ2-5, with a weak D call TRBD1 (6 bases). CDR3 size: 13 residues. Germline CDR1 SNHLY, CDR2 FYNNEI. V lost 11 bases and J lost 4, with 17 bases in between. In nucleotides, the CDR3 is TGTGCCCTCAGCTACAAAGGGGGAGAGACCCAGTACTTC. It specifies CALSYKGGETQYF.

The CDR3 nucleotides read TGTGCCAGCAGTTTAACTTCTCCCATTAATGAGCAGTTCTTC. As protein: CASSLTSPINEQFF. The rearrangement joins TRBV27 to TRBJ2-1; D is uncertain. The CDR3 covers 14 residues. CDR1 is MNHEY and CDR2 is SMNVEV in the germline V gene (reference sequence). V lost 2 bases and J 7 bases, leaving 12 bases between the germline ends.

The chain recombines TRBV5-8 with TRBJ1-5; D is uncertain. Deletions cut 3 bases from V and 0 bases from J, with 7 bases between. The CDR3 has 14 residues. Germline CDR1 is SGHTS and CDR2 is YDEGEE. The CDR3 loop is CASSSQYSNQPQHF. In DNA, the CDR3 is TGTGCCAGCAGCTCTCAGTATAGCAATCAGCCCCAGCATTTT.

The rearrangement links TRBV6-1 to TRBJ2-7; maybe TRBD2 (5 bases). The CDR3 is 15 amino acids. V was trimmed by 6 bases and J by 0 bases, leaving 15 bases between them. CDR1 MNHNS and CDR2 SASEGT come from the germline V gene. CDR3 DNA: TGTGCCAGCAGGGCCCCCCGCGGGTACTCCTACGAGCAGTACTTC. Translating gives CASRAPRGYSYEQYF.

This clone was picked up one time. Additional DNA sequences in this sample encode the identical CDR3. The V and J genes are TRBV29-1 and TRBJ1-2; 7 bases line up with TRBD1. The CDR3 is made up of 12 amino acids. Trimming at V came to 4 bases and at J to 4 bases, leaving 3 bases not matched to a gene. The germline V gene has CDR1 SQVTM and CDR2 ANQGSEA. The DNA of the CDR3 is TGCAGCGTTGCAGGGGGGCCCTATGGCTACACCTTC. Protein product: CSVAGGPYGYTF.

The chain is built from TRBV29-1 and TRBJ1-2, with D possibly TRBD1 on 5 matching bases. The CDR3 extends over 13 amino acids. The V end lost 5 bases, the J end lost 4 bases, and 14 bases lay between the germline ends. CDR1 and CDR2 from the germline V gene are SQVTM and ANQGSEA. The CDR3 DNA is TGCAGCGTTCGGGGGTCCCTGGGCTATGGCTACACCTTC. As protein: CSVRGSLGYGYTF.

This chain uses TRBV4-1 with TRBJ2-7, with D unclear. Germline V gives CDR1 MGHRA, CDR2 YSYEKL. Deletions cut 3 bases from V and 3 bases from J, with 9 bases between. The CDR3 sequence is 13 residues long. The chain's CDR3 is CASSQGWNYEQYF. The DNA for the CDR3 is TGCGCCAGCAGCCAGGGTTGGAACTACGAGCAGTACTTC.

The chain employs TRBV7-8 and TRBJ2-1, with D unclear. V shed 4 bases and J shed 1 base, with 11 bases lying between them. Looked up from germline, CDR1 is SGHVS and CDR2 is FQNEAQ. The CDR3 length is 15 residues. As DNA, the CDR3 is TGTGCCAGCAGCTCCCGAATAGGATCCTACAATGAGCAGTTCTTC. Encoded protein: CASSSRIGSYNEQFF.

The V and J genes are TRBV5-1 and TRBJ1-3; D is possibly TRBD1 (5 bases). Trimming stripped 1 base from V and 4 bases from J, with 18 bases between. The CDR3 sequence is 17 residues long. Germline CDR1 is SGHRS and CDR2 is YFSETQ. CDR3 coding DNA: TGCGCCAGCAGCTTGTATGTTGGGAGCAGGGCCGGAAACACCATATATTTT. Translated, it gives CASSLYVGSRAGNTIYF.

The sample holds one count of this clone. The sample contains more than one DNA sequence encoding this CDR3. V gene TRBV28 combines with J gene TRBJ1-1, with TRBD1 matching over 7 bases. With 5 bases clipped from V and 1 base from J, the junction kept 4 bases outside the gene matches. CDR3 size: 14 residues. CDR1 is MDHEN and CDR2 is SYDVKM in the germline V gene. The CDR3 sequence is CASSLGTENTEAFF. The CDR3 DNA is TGTGCCAGCAGTCTCGGGACAGAGAACACTGAAGCTTTCTTT.

The J gene is TRBJ2-1, the V gene TRBV7-7, with D unclear. The V gene's germline CDR1 is SSHAT and CDR2 FNYEAQ (reference sequence). The CDR3 is made up of 15 amino acids. V gave up 1 base and J gave up 3 bases, with 10 bases separating them. The DNA of the CDR3 is TGTGCCAGCAGCTTAGATCGGAGCAGCTACAATGAGCAGTTCTTC. This sequence encodes CASSLDRSSYNEQFF.

A single count supports this clone. V is TRBV6-6 and J is TRBJ2-1; a weak D match, TRBD2 (6 bases). Looked up from germline, CDR1 is MNHNY and CDR2 is SVGAGI (reference sequence). This CDR3 spans 14 amino acids. V lost 0 bases, J lost 9 bases, and 12 bases lay in between. Here the CDR3 reads CASSYSGLGSEQFF. The CDR3 nucleotides are TGTGCCAGCAGTTACTCGGGACTGGGCAGTGAGCAGTTCTTC.

The J gene is TRBJ1-1, the V gene TRBV27; D gene unclear. The germline V gene encodes CDR1 MNHEY and CDR2 SMNVEV (reference sequence). The ends were cut back, 5 bases at V and 5 bases at J, with 15 bases in the middle. The CDR3 length is 14 residues. The CDR3 bases are TGTGCCAGCAGTCCCCAGGACGGGAGTACTGAAGCTTTCTTT. Translating it yields CASSPQDGSTEAFF.

V gene TRBV5-6 combines with J gene TRBJ2-5; D could derive from TRBD1 or TRBD2 (6 bases each). Germline V gives CDR1 SGHDT, CDR2 YYEEEE. V was shortened by 4 bases and J by 4 bases, with 17 bases between the two germline ends. This CDR3 has 15 residues. As DNA, the CDR3 is TGTGCCAGCAGCCCAGTGGGGGGCCCCGCAGAGACCCAGTACTTC. Translation: CASSPVGGPAETQYF. Based on the CDR3 plus reference TRBV5-6 and TRBJ2-5, the full variable domain is DAGVTQSPTHLIKTRGQQVTLRCSPKSGHDTVSWYQQALGQGPQFIFQYYEEEERQRGNFPDRFSGHQFPNYSSELNVNALLLGDSALYLCASSPVGGPAETQYFGPGTRLLVL.

This clone appeared a single time. The V gene is TRBV4-3, the J gene TRBJ1-2; 8 positions match TRBD1. Germline lookup yields CDR1 LGHNA and CDR2 YSLEER. J gave up 5 bases and V 4 bases, and 9 bases lay outside the gene matches. This CDR3 spans 15 amino acids. CDR3 sequence (DNA): TGCGCCAGCAGCCTCGGGACAGGCTATCCGTATGGCTACACCTTC. This sequence encodes CASSLGTGYPYGYTF.

The CDR3 loop reads CAALGDRGKAFF. The CDR3 DNA follows: TGTGCCGCTCTTGGGGACAGAGGAAAAGCTTTCTTT. The chain uses TRBV19 and TRBJ1-1; 7 positions match TRBD1. V shed 11 bases and J 9 bases; nucleotides not matched to a gene: 12. Looked up from germline, CDR1 is LNHDA and CDR2 is SQIVND (reference sequence). The CDR3 contains 12 residues.

J is TRBJ2-7 and V is TRBV19; D may match TRBD1 or TRBD2 (5 bases each). The CDR3 has 14 residues. Germline V CDR1 and CDR2: LNHDA, SQIVND (reference sequence). The germline V and J ends were trimmed by 5 bases and 3 bases, with 14 bases remaining between them. CDR3 sequence: CASSPGTFVYEQYF. DNA for the CDR3: TGTGCCAGTAGTCCCGGGACGTTCGTCTACGAGCAGTACTTC.

J is TRBJ2-5 and V is TRBV18, with 7 bases aligning to TRBD1. The germline gives CDR1 KGHSH, CDR2 LQKENI. The V gene end was trimmed by 1 base and the J gene end by 3 bases; junction bases not matched to a gene: 5. The CDR3 sequence is 15 residues long. The CDR3 bases are TGTGCCAGCTCACCACGGGACAGACTAAAAGAGACCCAGTACTTC. It translates to CASSPRDRLKETQYF.

This clone was detected once. This rearrangement joins TRBV6-1 to TRBJ2-1, with a tentative D call TRBD2 (6 bases). Trimming left V 1 base short and J 4 bases short, with 11 bases between. The CDR3 is 15 residues long. Germline loops: CDR1 MNHNS, CDR2 SASEGT. The CDR3 sequence is CASSEVVAAYNEQFF. The CDR3 nucleotides are TGTGCCAGCAGTGAAGTAGTAGCGGCTTACAATGAGCAGTTCTTC.

This chain uses TRBV28 with TRBJ1-2; TRBD1 matches 9 bases. Germline CDR1 reads MDHEN; CDR2 reads SYDVKM. This CDR3 region has 15 residues. V was clipped by 7 bases and J by 5 bases; unmatched bases: 11. Here the CDR3 reads CASTTVRDRVYGYTF. DNA for the CDR3: TGTGCCAGCACCACGGTACGGGACAGGGTTTATGGCTACACCTTC.

The table lists this clone with a count of one. The V gene is TRBV15, the J gene TRBJ2-1, with D tentatively TRBD2 (5 bases). Germline CDR1 reads LNHNV; CDR2 reads YYDKDF (reference sequence). The CDR3 runs 12 residues. The germline V and J ends were trimmed by 5 bases and 5 bases, with 7 bases remaining between them. The CDR3, as DNA: TGTGCCACCAGCCCTAGCAACAATGAGCAGTTCTTC. Protein sequence: CATSPSNNEQFF.

This clone is a singleton in its sample. The V and J genes are TRBV4-1 and TRBJ2-7; D is undetermined. Germline V gene data show CDR1 as MGHRA and CDR2 as YSYEKL. The CDR3 runs to 17 residues. V dropped 4 bases and J dropped 4 bases, with 23 bases sitting between them. The CDR3 spells CASSPSTSPVLSYEQYF. The CDR3 DNA sequence: TGCGCCAGCAGCCCATCCACTTCCCCCGTCCTCTCTTACGAGCAGTACTTC.

This rearrangement joins TRBV2 to TRBJ2-7; 13 bases are a match to TRBD2. CDR1 is SNHLY and CDR2 is FYNNEI in the germline V gene. J lost 2 bases, V lost 4 bases, and 11 bases had no gene match. CDR3 length: 18 amino acids. CDR3 nucleotides: TGTGCCAGCAGTGGACTAGCGGGAGGATACCCGGGCACCTACGAGCAGTACTTC. Amino acids: CASSGLAGGYPGTYEQYF.

As DNA, the CDR3 is TGTGCCAGCAGCGCAACTAGCGGGAAAGATATAGGGGAGCTGTTTTTT. This encodes CASSATSGKDIGELFF. The chain employs TRBV9 and TRBJ2-2, with 10 bases lining up with TRBD2. Germline V gene sequence: CDR1 SGDLS, CDR2 YYNGEE. The CDR3 is 16 amino acids. With V trimmed by 3 bases and J by 8 bases, 10 bases remained unmatched.